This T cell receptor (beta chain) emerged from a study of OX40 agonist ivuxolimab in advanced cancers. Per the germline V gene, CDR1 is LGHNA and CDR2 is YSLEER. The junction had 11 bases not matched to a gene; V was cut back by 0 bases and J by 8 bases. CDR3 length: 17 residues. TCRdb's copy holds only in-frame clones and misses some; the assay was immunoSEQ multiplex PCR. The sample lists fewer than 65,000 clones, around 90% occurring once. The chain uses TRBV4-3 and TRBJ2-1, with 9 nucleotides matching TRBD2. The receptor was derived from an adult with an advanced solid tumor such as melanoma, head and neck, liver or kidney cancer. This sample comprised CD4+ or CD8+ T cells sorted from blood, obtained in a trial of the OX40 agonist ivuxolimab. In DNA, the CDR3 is TGCGCCAGCAGCCAAGATTCGGGGCTAGCGGGAAGGGATGAGCAGTTCTTC. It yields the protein CASSQDSGLAGRDEQFF.